The TCR beta chain under discussion was sequenced for a study of blood T cell repertoires in COVID-19. Overall study: The origin of the acute and convalescent COVID-19 samples was the United States, Italy and Spain.

This table comes from immunoSEQ multiplex PCR, and its TCRdb copy is limited to in-frame clones, with some not included. Among 75,000 to 100,000 clones, 85% to 90% were seen once, and the ten largest hold approximately 15%. A few counts support this clone. Germline V gene sequence: CDR1 MGHRA, CDR2 YSYEKL. Trimming took 0 bases from V and 4 from J; bases not matched to a gene: 11. The CDR3 extends over 19 amino acids. V and J are TRBV4-1 and TRBJ1-4; 10 bases are shared with TRBD1. The sequence was collected from a human donor in a cohort sampled during active COVID-19. The specimen was peripheral blood. CDR3: CASSQDPIGTGVINEKLFF. The CDR3, as DNA: TGCGCCAGCAGCCAAGATCCCATCGGGACAGGGGTAATTAATGAAAAACTGTTTTTT.